Detailed here is one T cell receptor (beta chain). After removal of 2 bases from V and 6 bases from J, the junction contained 4 bases not matched to a gene. Germline V gene data show CDR1 as MRHNA and CDR2 as SNTAGT. The CDR3 length is 15 residues. This record comes from a study of CD8 T cells in Susac syndrome. With random hexamers, reverse transcription was performed on roughly 0.45 to 1 ug of RNA. MiXCR was run by TCRdb on the immunoSEQ multiplex PCR reads, yielding one entry per CDR3 protein. Of about 180,000 distinct CDR3 sequences in the sample, roughly 94% were seen once. The V gene is TRBV6-4, the J gene TRBJ2-1, with 10 bases that match TRBD2. The receptor was isolated from a human donor with Susac syndrome. The specimen sequenced was CD4+ T cells from PBMCs. The CDR3 is CASSDPAGGTNEQFF. CDR3 in DNA: TGTGCCAGCAGTGACCCAGCGGGGGGGACCAATGAGCAGTTCTTC.